What follows are 25 T cell receptor beta chains derived from one specimen sequenced in a study of blood T cells in healthy people across ages. Combining a sample-barcoded 5' primer with a J-beta primer mix, a second PCR ran for roughly 7 to 12 cycles. TCRdb called the 5' RACE reads again in MiXCR, with one record for every CDR3 protein. Of under 700,000 distinct CDR3 sequences detected, 24% appear once; the ten largest clones hold approximately 8.7%. These data also formed part of another study, on T cells of mothers and their children.

The material sequenced was blood. The receptors derive from a boy between 10 and 17 years old in good health.

The chain joins TRBV5-1 to TRBJ2-3, with D possibly being TRBD2 (6 bases). This CDR3 is 15 amino acids long. V was clipped by 4 bases and J by 5 bases, with 17 bases between them. CDR1 SGHRS and CDR2 YFSETQ come from the germline V gene. This CDR3 is CASSPGIAEIDTQYF. The CDR3 nucleotides are TGCGCCAGCAGCCCCGGGATAGCGGAGATAGATACGCAGTATTTT.

This clonotype was observed a handful of times. This chain joins TRBV20-1 and TRBJ2-1; the D call may be TRBD1 or TRBD2 (5 bases each). This CDR3 has 16 amino acids. Germline V CDR1 and CDR2: DFQATT, SNEGSKA (reference sequence). V was pared by 6 bases and J by 3 bases, with 21 bases between. The CDR3 DNA reads TGCAGTGCGAGGGACGTCCGGGACGCAATCTACAATGAGCAGTTCTTC. Residues: CSARDVRDAIYNEQFF.

This rearrangement joins TRBV12-3 or TRBV12-4 to TRBJ1-4; D possibly corresponds to TRBD1 (5 bases). Trimming removed 5 bases from V and 8 bases from J, with 6 bases in between. This CDR3 has 11 residues. DNA for the CDR3: TGTGCCAGCAGTGGGGGGGAAAAACTGTTTTTT. This encodes CASSGGEKLFF.

A remark on this clonotype: Here the CDR3 omits its conserved ending phenylalanine or tryptophan, so a read error is the likely source. The gene calls are TRBV2 and TRBJ2-3; weak D call: TRBD2 (6 bases). V lost 7 bases, J lost 2 bases, and 10 bases lay in between. The CDR3 extends over 13 amino acids. Germline CDR1 reads SNHLY; CDR2 reads FYNNEI. In DNA form, the CDR3 reads TGTGCCAGCACCCGGGACTTCACAGATACGCAGTATTCT. The encoded protein is CASTRDFTDTQYS.

V usage is TRBV5-1 and J usage is TRBJ1-1; 9 bases are a match to TRBD1. Germline CDR1 reads SGHRS; CDR2 reads YFSETQ. Trimming cost V 4 bases and J 7 bases; bases outside gene matches: 2. The CDR3 totals 12 residues. Written as DNA, the CDR3 is TGCGCCAGCAGCGAGGGACAGGGTGAAGCTTTCTTT. Translation: CASSEGQGEAFF.

The chain employs TRBV5-6 and TRBJ1-4; D uncertain. Germline V CDR1 and CDR2: SGHDT, YYEEEE. V lost 0 bases to trimming and J lost 7 bases, with 7 bases between them. The CDR3 has 13 residues. This CDR3 reads CASSLGQTEKLFF. In DNA form, the CDR3 reads TGTGCCAGCAGCTTGGGGCAAACTGAAAAACTGTTTTTT.

This clonotype was found a few times. This chain links TRBV7-3 with TRBJ2-1; a weak D match, TRBD2 (5 bases). Germline CDR1 and CDR2: SGHTA and FQGTGA. CDR3 length equals 15 residues. V was cut by 5 bases and J by 2 bases, with 13 bases left in between. Written as DNA, the CDR3 is TGTGCCAGCAGCCCCAGTCAAGCGGCCTACAATGAGCAGTTCTTC. Translated: CASSPSQAAYNEQFF.

This clonotype has a handful of counts. The V call is TRBV7-2, the J call TRBJ1-1, with a weak D call TRBD1 (5 bases). The CDR3 totals 16 residues. Trimming left V 0 bases short and J 4 bases short, with 15 bases between. CDR1 SGHTA and CDR2 FQGNSA come from the germline V gene. In DNA, the CDR3 is TGTGCCAGCAGCTTAGCTGTCTCGGGGGGTAGCACTGAAGCTTTCTTT. Protein product: CASSLAVSGGSTEAFF.

The chain joins TRBV20-1 to TRBJ2-5; TRBD1 is a possible D gene (6 bases). Trimming pared 3 bases from V and 1 base from J, leaving 15 bases between. Germline V CDR1 and CDR2: DFQATT, SNEGSKA (reference sequence). The CDR3 totals 15 residues. CDR3 sequence: CSASGTFATQETQYF. The DNA of the CDR3 is TGCAGTGCTAGTGGGACATTCGCGACCCAAGAGACCCAGTACTTC.

This clonotype was counted between two and nine times. The chain recombines TRBV6-1 with TRBJ2-5; tentatively, D is TRBD2 (6 bases). CDR3 size: 16 residues. From germline, CDR1 is MNHNS and CDR2 SASEGT. Trimming stripped 2 bases from V and 5 bases from J, with 18 bases between. The CDR3 spells CASSESRWGVRETQYF. CDR3 bases: TGTGCCAGCAGTGAATCCCGTTGGGGGGTGAGGGAGACCCAGTACTTC.

The rearrangement links TRBV9 to TRBJ1-1; D uncertain. This CDR3 is 15 amino acids long. V lost 0 bases and J lost 0, with 9 bases in between. CDR1 and CDR2 from the germline V gene are SGDLS and YYNGEE. The CDR3 DNA reads as TGTGCCAGCAGCGTAGGAGGGCAGCTGAACACTGAAGCTTTCTTT. Protein product: CASSVGGQLNTEAFF.

This clonotype showed up just a few times. This chain connects TRBV9 to TRBJ2-5; D remains unclear. Germline CDR1 reads SGDLS; CDR2 reads YYNGEE. The V end was cut by 0 bases, the J end by 1 base, with 10 bases between. The CDR3 runs 15 residues. In DNA, the CDR3 is TGTGCCAGCAGCGTAGATTACAGCCTCCAAGAGACCCAGTACTTC. Translated, it gives CASSVDYSLQETQYF.

This clonotype appeared a few times. The V call is TRBV10-3, the J call TRBJ2-7; D not certain. The length of the CDR3 is 13 residues. Germline values: CDR1 ENHRY, CDR2 SYGVKD. V shed 3 bases and J shed 3 bases, with 9 bases lying between them. In DNA form, the CDR3 reads TGTGCCATCAGTGACAGTCTAGACTACGAGCAGTACTTC. Amino acid sequence: CAISDSLDYEQYF.

This clonotype was seen once. The chain links TRBV20-1 to TRBJ2-5; 8 bases fit TRBD1. The germline CDR1 and CDR2 sequences are DFQATT and SNEGSKA (reference sequence). This CDR3 contains 16 residues. V lost 6 bases to trimming and J lost 2 bases; unmatched junction nucleotides: 14. In DNA form, the CDR3 reads TGCAGTGCCCACGAGGCAGGGGGCGTGGGGCAAGAGACCCAGTACTTC. Protein sequence: CSAHEAGGVGQETQYF.

The gene calls are TRBV28 and TRBJ2-5; 15 bases fit TRBD2. The better agreement between TRBJ2-1 and the DNA end casts doubt on the J call. The CDR3 runs to 16 residues. Germline V lookup: CDR1 MDHEN, CDR2 SYDVKM. The CDR3 bases are TGTGCCAGCAGTGTACCGGGACTAGCGGGGGGCGGTGAGCAGTTCTTC. Its translation is CASSVPGLAGGGEQFF.

This clonotype has more than one count but fewer than ten. The chain carries TRBV4-3 and TRBJ2-2; D gene uncertain. V lost 2 bases to trimming and J lost 2 bases, with 9 bases between them. This CDR3 region has 15 residues. Germline CDR1 LGHNA, CDR2 YSLEER. As DNA, the CDR3 is TGCGCCAGCAGCCAATATAACAGCAACACCGGGGAGCTGTTTTTT. It translates to CASSQYNSNTGELFF.

This chain connects TRBV20-1 to TRBJ2-1; possibly TRBD1 for D (7 bases). The CDR3 sequence is 13 residues long. The V gene lost 5 bases and the J gene lost 9 bases, with 17 bases spanning the gap. Germline CDR1 DFQATT, CDR2 SNEGSKA (reference sequence). CDR3 nucleotides: TGCAGTGCTGGGGGGACAGTGACCATTGAGCAGTTCTTC. Translation: CSAGGTVTIEQFF.

The gene calls are TRBV5-1 and TRBJ1-5; D is ambiguous. V gave up 0 bases and J gave up 5 bases, with 9 bases separating them. The CDR3 totals 14 residues. Per the germline V gene, CDR1 is SGHRS and CDR2 is YFSETQ. The CDR3: CASSLAGLDQPQHF. The CDR3 coding sequence is TGCGCCAGCAGCTTGGCCGGGTTGGATCAGCCCCAGCATTTT.

The rearrangement uses TRBV12-3 or TRBV12-4 and TRBJ1-5, with 7 bases identical to TRBD1. The trim removed 8 bases at V and 6 bases at J, leaving 13 bases unmatched. CDR3 length: 15 amino acids. The CDR3 nucleotides read TGTGCCAGCGGTAAAGACAGGGTGGGCAGTCAGCCCCAGCATTTT. This codes for CASGKDRVGSQPQHF.

This sequence joins TRBV4-3 and TRBJ1-3; D is perhaps TRBD1 (6 bases). The CDR3 length is 17 residues. The germline gives CDR1 LGHNA, CDR2 YSLEER. V shed 0 bases and J shed 0 bases, with 12 bases lying between them. CDR3 in amino acids: CASSQEPGVSSGNTIYF. In nucleotides, the CDR3 is TGCGCCAGCAGCCAAGAGCCAGGGGTGAGCTCTGGAAACACCATATATTTT.

CDR3 nucleotides: TGTGCCAGTTCTCGAGTCGGTGATCAGCCCCAGCATTTT. This translates into CASSRVGDQPQHF. The V gene is TRBV27, the J gene TRBJ1-5; D is unresolved. Trimming took off 9 bases at V and 5 bases at J, with 14 bases between the two ends. The CDR3 length is 13 residues. Germline CDR1 is MNHEY and CDR2 is SMNVEV (reference sequence).

DNA for the CDR3: TGTGCCAGCAGCAACGGATCAGACCAAACCGGGACTAGCGGGATGTACGAGCAGTACTTC. Encoded protein: CASSNGSDQTGTSGMYEQYF. V usage is TRBV21-1 and J usage is TRBJ2-5; the table's D gene call, TRBD2, was not cross checked with the DNA. With the DNA end fitting TRBJ2-7 better, the J assignment may be wrong. TRBV21-1 represents a pseudogene. The CDR3 length is 20 residues.

This rearrangement joins TRBV4-3 to TRBJ1-2; 9 bases line up with TRBD1. V shed 0 bases and J 6 bases; nucleotides not matched to a gene: 5. This CDR3 has 15 amino acids. Germline lookup yields CDR1 LGHNA and CDR2 YSLEER. DNA for the CDR3: TGCGCCAGCAGCCAAGACCGGACAGGGGCGGATGGCTACACCTTC. It specifies CASSQDRTGADGYTF.

This clonotype was seen more than once but under ten times. The gene calls are TRBV5-1 and TRBJ2-2; 10 bases map to TRBD2. Germline CDR1 and CDR2: SGHRS and YFSETQ. The CDR3 contains 17 residues. The V and J ends lost 0 bases and 6 bases, in that order; junction bases with no gene match: 8. CDR3 in DNA: TGCGCCAGCAGCTTGGACCTGCTAGCGGGGGCGGCCGGGGAGCTGTTTTTT. It is translated as CASSLDLLAGAAGELFF.

With regard to this clonotype: At one end the junction does not follow the germline gene, possibly because of a read error. The chain has TRBV27 and TRBJ2-2; the match to TRBD2 covers 12 bases. The CDR3 contains 20 residues. CDR1 is MNHEY and CDR2 is SMNVEV in the germline V gene (reference sequence). CDR3 bases: TGTGCCTGCAGTCCCCGCCTGACTAGCGGGAGCGTAGTAGGCACCGGGGAGCTGTTTTTT. This encodes CACSPRLTSGSVVGTGELFF.